This is a list of T cell receptor beta chains from one sample in a study of T cell repertoires in cytomegalovirus infection. For these receptors, no antigen is known. Each CDR3 protein is one row after TCRdb ran MiXCR on the reads. Altogether roughly 500,000 distinct CDR3 sequences are present, 33% being singletons, with the ten largest covering 17%. The sample in question was cultured PBMCs, obtained from culture after CMV antigen stimulation. All receptors come from a human donor in good health (CMV status not recorded). Some clones in this sample may be carry-over from other donors' samples. Each CDR3 is given with its conserved first and last residue. Each record gives: V gene, clone size, D gene, CDR3 length, J gene, CDR3 DNA, CDR3 protein. A D gene is named only where the DNA matches it firmly. Only part of the rows carry a size: once, few, many, or a class if the clone is expanded.

>TRBV11-3|few|TRBD1|15|TRBJ1-1
TGTGCCAGCAGCTTAGGTGCCGACAGGGGCACTGAAGCTTTCTTT
CASSLGADRGTEAFF
>TRBV9|once|.|14|TRBJ2-5
TGTGCCAGCAGCGTAGCTCCAGTCCAGGAGACCCAGTACTTC
CASSVAPVQETQYF
>TRBV12-3/TRBV12-4|.|TRBD1|14|TRBJ1-2
TGTGCCAGCAGTTCCTCGGACAGGGAATTTGGCTACACCTTC
CASSSSDREFGYTF
>TRBV10-2|.|.|14|TRBJ2-2
TGCGCCAGCTCTCATTCCGGGAACACCGGGGAGCTGTTTTTT
CASSHSGNTGELFF
>TRBV7-4|.|TRBD1|15|TRBJ2-7
TGTGCCAGCGGCATAAGACAGGGGCACTCCTACGAGCAGTACTTC
CASGIRQGHSYEQYF
>TRBV6-2/TRBV6-3|few|TRBD2|16|TRBJ2-1
TGTGCCAGCAGTCAGACCCTACTTAGCGGGAGGAATGAGCAGTTCTTC
CASSQTLLSGRNEQFF
>TRBV19|.|.|15|TRBJ1-1
TGTGCCATCCGTCCCGATCTGGGGGCAGGCACTGAAGCTTTCTTT
CAIRPDLGAGTEAFF
>TRBV6-1|.|.|13|TRBJ1-5
TGTGCCAGCTTTCCAGGGAGCAATCAGCCCCAGCATTTT
CASFPGSNQPQHF
>TRBV7-2|.|.|12|TRBJ2-1
TGTGCCAGCAGCGGGTTAAGGAATGAGCAGTTCTTC
CASSGLRNEQFF
>TRBV7-2|many|TRBD2|17|TRBJ2-5
TGTGCCAGCAGCCAAGTCCCGGGACTAGCGGGAGTGGAGACCCAGTACTTC
CASSQVPGLAGVETQYF
>TRBV7-2|few|TRBD2|14|TRBJ2-5
TGTGCCAGCAGCTTAGATAGCGGGATAGAGACCCAGTACTTC
CASSLDSGIETQYF
>TRBV19|few|.|13|TRBJ1-1
TGTGCCAGTAGATGGGGAGGGAACACTGAAGCTTTCTTT
CASRWGGNTEAFF
>TRBV12-3/TRBV12-4|.|TRBD1|14|TRBJ1-1
TGTGCCAGCAGTGTCCAGGGGGCGCGTACTGAAGCTTTCTTT
CASSVQGARTEAFF
>TRBV19|.|TRBD1|18|TRBJ1-1
TGTGCCAGTAGTACGACCCGTCCCGGGACAGGGGCGAACACTGAAGCTTTCTTT
CASSTTRPGTGANTEAFF
>TRBV12-3/TRBV12-4|.|.|14|TRBJ1-1
TGTGCCAGCAGGCCCTCCAGGGACGGCACTGAAGCTTTCTTT
CASRPSRDGTEAFF
>TRBV7-8|.|.|14|TRBJ1-2
TGTGCCAGCAGCTTAGTGGGCAGGGGAGAAGGCTACACCTTC
CASSLVGRGEGYTF
>TRBV12-3/TRBV12-4|once|TRBD1|12|TRBJ1-2
TGTGCCAGCAAGCACAGGGGAAATGGCTACACCTTC
CASKHRGNGYTF
>TRBV29-1|few|.|16|TRBJ2-1
TGCAGCGTTGAAGGGGCGAAGTCAAAGTCCTACAATGAGCAGTTCTTC
CSVEGAKSKSYNEQFF
>TRBV20-1|.|.|13|TRBJ1-2
TGCAGTGCTATGCGCAGGGGCTACTATGGCTACACCTTC
CSAMRRGYYGYTF
>TRBV19|.|TRBD1|14|TRBJ1-4
TGTGCCAGTAGTACGGGGACAGCAAATGAAAAACTGTTTTTT
CASSTGTANEKLFF
>TRBV7-6|few|TRBD1|15|TRBJ2-1
TGTGCCAGCAGCCCTGGACAGGCAGGCTACAATGAGCAGTTCTTC
CASSPGQAGYNEQFF
>TRBV20-1|once|.|14|TRBJ2-3
TGCAGTGCTAGAAGGGACACTAGCACAGATACGCAGTATTTT
CSARRDTSTDTQYF
>TRBV5-1|.|.|14|TRBJ2-1
TGCGCCAGCAGCTTGGGGGCTTCTTACAATGAGCAGTTCTTC
CASSLGASYNEQFF
>TRBV6-6|.|.|14|TRBJ2-1
TGTGCCAGCAGTCATCCGGAAGAGGACAATGAGCAGTTCTTC
CASSHPEEDNEQFF
>TRBV7-2|few|.|16|TRBJ1-1
TGTGCCAGCAGCCCATACGTCGGGTTCATGAACACTGAAGCTTTCTTT
CASSPYVGFMNTEAFF
>TRBV7-9|.|.|14|TRBJ2-3
TGTGCCAGCAGCACAATAACGGGCACAGATACGCAGTATTTT
CASSTITGTDTQYF
>TRBV6-2/TRBV6-3|.|.|12|TRBJ2-5
TGTGCCAGCGGCGGCTGGCAAGAGACCCAGTACTTC
CASGGWQETQYF
>TRBV6-2/TRBV6-3|few|TRBD2|16|TRBJ2-1
TGTGCCAGCAGTTACACCGGACTAGCGGCGGACAATGAGCAGTTCTTC
CASSYTGLAADNEQFF
>TRBV7-9|once|TRBD2|16|TRBJ2-3
TGTGCCAGCAGTAAAACCCCCAGCGGGAGGGCAGATACGCAGTATTTT
CASSKTPSGRADTQYF
>TRBV6-1|few|.|15|TRBJ2-1
TGTGCCAGCAGTGCCACAGACGGGTCCTACAATGAGCAGTTCTTC
CASSATDGSYNEQFF
>TRBV7-3|.|.|12|TRBJ2-5
TGTGCCAGCAGCGAGGACGAAGTGACCCAGTACTTC
CASSEDEVTQYF
>TRBV7-2|many|TRBD1|13|TRBJ1-1
TGTGCCAGCAGCTCCCACAGGGGCACTGAAGCTTTCTTT
CASSSHRGTEAFF
>TRBV9|few|.|14|TRBJ2-1
TGTGCCAGCAGCGCGGCCCTATCCTACAATGAGCAGTTCTTC
CASSAALSYNEQFF
>TRBV18|.|.|15|TRBJ2-3
TGTGCCAGCTCCACCCGGGGCGGGGGCACAGATACGCAGTATTTT
CASSTRGGGTDTQYF
>TRBV12-3/TRBV12-4|few|.|15|TRBJ2-7
TGTGCCAGCAGTTCACCGCCATTGGCCGGCTACGAGCAGTACTTC
CASSSPPLAGYEQYF
>TRBV11-3|.|.|15|TRBJ2-5
TGTGCCAGCAGCTTATACGGCAGACGCCAAGAGACCCAGTACTTC
CASSLYGRRQETQYF
>TRBV4-1|few|.|16|TRBJ2-3
TGCGCCAGCAGCCCTGGGATCGGGGCGCTCACAGATACGCAGTATTTT
CASSPGIGALTDTQYF
>TRBV7-3|many|TRBD1|14|TRBJ2-7
TGTGCCAGCAGCCGGGGACAGGGGATGGACCAGCAGTACTTC
CASSRGQGMDQQYF
>TRBV19|.|TRBD2|16|TRBJ2-2
TGTGCCAGTGCCTCGTCGGTGGGCGGGAGTTCCGGGGAGCTGTTTTTT
CASASSVGGSSGELFF
>TRBV7-2|many|.|18|TRBJ2-7
TGTGCCAGCAGCTTAGTTCTCGGGATCGGTACCGTATCCTACGAGCAGTACTTC
CASSLVLGIGTVSYEQYF
>TRBV7-2|.|.|14|TRBJ2-7
TGTGCCAGCAGCTTAGTCCTTAACACCTACGAGCAGTACTTC
CASSLVLNTYEQYF
>TRBV27|.|.|13|TRBJ1-6
TGTGCCAGTAGGGTGGGGTTCGGGTCACCCCTCCACTTT
CASRVGFGSPLHF
>TRBV5-5|.|.|16|TRBJ2-5
TGTGCCAGCAGCTTGGGTGTAGGGCCAGCCCAAGAGACCCAGTACTTC
CASSLGVGPAQETQYF
>TRBV4-3|.|.|17|TRBJ2-2
TGCGCCAGCAGCCCCCAAGTTTTGGCTTTGAGGCCCGGGGAGCTGTTTTTT
CASSPQVLALRPGELFF
>TRBV7-4|.|.|15|TRBJ1-1
TGTGCCAGCAGCCCCCGGGCGGGTATGAACACTGAAGCTTTCTTT
CASSPRAGMNTEAFF
>TRBV5-5|.|.|15|TRBJ2-1
TGTGCCAGCAGTTCTGGACAGGGAGGGAGGAATGAGCAGTTCTTC
CASSSGQGGRNEQFF
>TRBV7-9|few|.|19|TRBJ2-1
TGTGCCAGCAGCTCGCGCACCCTGCCGACACTGACCTCCTACAATGAGCAGTTCTTC
CASSSRTLPTLTSYNEQFF
>TRBV7-6|.|TRBD1|14|TRBJ2-5
TGTGCCAGCAGCTCCGGGACAGGGGAAGAGACCCAGTACTTC
CASSSGTGEETQYF
>TRBV7-2|few|TRBD1|16|TRBJ2-1
TGTGCCAGCAGCTTAGAGCACAGGGGTCTACGCAATGAGCAGTTCTTC
CASSLEHRGLRNEQFF
>TRBV24-1|.|TRBD1|16|TRBJ2-5
TGTGCCACCAGTGATCCCGGACAGGGAGATCAAGAGACCCAGTACTTC
CATSDPGQGDQETQYF
>TRBV7-2|few|.|13|TRBJ1-1
TGTGCCAGCAGCTCCCTTTATCGCGCTGAAGCTTTCTTT
CASSSLYRAEAFF
>TRBV5-6|.|TRBD1|17|TRBJ1-2
TGTGCCAGCAAATGGGGCAGGGGGACTATCTCTAACTATGGCTACACCTTC
CASKWGRGTISNYGYTF
>TRBV2|.|.|15|TRBJ1-4
TGTGCCAGCTATTTTGTCGCCCAAGCTAATGAAAAACTGTTTTTT
CASYFVAQANEKLFF
>TRBV18|.|.|15|TRBJ1-4
TGTGCCAGCTCACCAGTCAGGAATCCGAATGAAAAACTGTTTTTT
CASSPVRNPNEKLFF
>TRBV7-8|.|.|17|TRBJ1-2
TGTGCCAGCAGCTTAGTTGGGGGGGGCGCCCCAGAAAATGGCTACACCTTC
CASSLVGGGAPENGYTF
>TRBV12-3/TRBV12-4|once|.|15|TRBJ2-1
TGTGCCAGCAGTTTAGGCGCCAGCCCCTACAATGAGCAGTTCTTC
CASSLGASPYNEQFF
>TRBV20-1|.|.|14|TRBJ1-1
TGCAGTGCTAGAGTCGGGACAACGAACACTGAAGCTTTCTTT
CSARVGTTNTEAFF